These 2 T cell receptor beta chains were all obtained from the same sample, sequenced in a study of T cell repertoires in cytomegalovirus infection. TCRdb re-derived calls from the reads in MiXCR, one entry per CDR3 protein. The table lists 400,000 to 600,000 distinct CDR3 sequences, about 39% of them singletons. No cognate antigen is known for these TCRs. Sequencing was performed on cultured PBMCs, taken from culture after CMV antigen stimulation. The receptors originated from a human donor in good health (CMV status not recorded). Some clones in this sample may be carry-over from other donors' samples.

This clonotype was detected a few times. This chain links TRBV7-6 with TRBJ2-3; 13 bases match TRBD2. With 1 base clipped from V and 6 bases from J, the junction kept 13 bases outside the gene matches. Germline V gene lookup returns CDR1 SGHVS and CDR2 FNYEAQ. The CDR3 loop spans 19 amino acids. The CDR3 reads CASSLVPPGLAGDTDTQYF. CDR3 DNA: TGTGCCAGCAGCTTAGTTCCCCCTGGACTAGCGGGAGATACGGATACGCAGTATTTT.

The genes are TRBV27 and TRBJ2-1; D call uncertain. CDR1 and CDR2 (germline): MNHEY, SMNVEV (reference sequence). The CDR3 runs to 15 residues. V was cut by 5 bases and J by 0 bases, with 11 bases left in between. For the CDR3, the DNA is TGTGCCAGCAGTCGGACCGATAGCTCCTACAATGAGCAGTTCTTC. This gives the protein CASSRTDSSYNEQFF.